The 4 T cell receptor beta chains below come from one sample, sequenced in a study of blood T cells in healthy people across ages. PCR was performed a second time for about 6 to 12 cycles using a sample-barcoded 5' primer and a J-beta primer mix. Using its own MiXCR run on the 5' RACE reads, TCRdb lists one record per CDR3 protein. In the table there are 870,000 or so distinct CDR3 sequences, around 30% of which are singletons. Material for sequencing was blood. These receptors were obtained from a woman older than 75 in good health.

The sample holds many counts of this clonotype. The chain uses TRBV11-2 and TRBJ2-1; 10 nucleotides match TRBD2. Trimming cost V 7 bases and J 10 bases; bases outside gene matches: 13. Germline lookup yields CDR1 SGHAT and CDR2 FQNNGV. The CDR3 has 15 residues. CDR3 region: CASNFGLADIKEQFF. The CDR3 DNA reads TGTGCCAGCAACTTCGGACTAGCGGATATCAAAGAGCAGTTCTTC.

Comments on this clonotype: The junction shows a germline mismatch at one end, possibly a read error. CDR3 bases: TGTACCAGCAGTTGGATCAAAAGCGGGGGCCTCCAAGAGACCCAGTACTTC. Protein sequence: CTSSWIKSGGLQETQYF. V is TRBV6-2 or TRBV6-3 and J is TRBJ2-4; 8 bases match TRBD2. The DNA end lines up better with TRBJ2-5; the J call may be wrong. Germline V gene lookup returns CDR1 MNHEY and CDR2 SVGEGT. The length of the CDR3 is 17 residues.

Many counts were recorded for this clonotype. J is TRBJ1-4 and V is TRBV28; D perhaps matches TRBD1 (5 bases). In germline, CDR1 is MDHEN, CDR2 SYDVKM. CDR3 length: 13 residues. V lost 5 bases and J 1 base, leaving 5 bases between the germline ends. The CDR3 DNA is TGTGCCAGCAGTGGGGGAACTAATGAAAAACTGTTTTTT. Amino acid sequence: CASSGGTNEKLFF.

This clonotype was counted at least ten times. CDR3 nucleotides: TGCAGTGCTAAAGGAGCCGGGCAGAACTACGAGCAGTACTTC. It is translated as CSAKGAGQNYEQYF. This sequence joins TRBV20-1 and TRBJ2-7; D call uncertain. The CDR3 covers 14 residues. The germline CDR1 and CDR2 sequences are DFQATT and SNEGSKA (reference sequence). V was clipped by 4 bases and J by 3 bases, with 16 bases between them.